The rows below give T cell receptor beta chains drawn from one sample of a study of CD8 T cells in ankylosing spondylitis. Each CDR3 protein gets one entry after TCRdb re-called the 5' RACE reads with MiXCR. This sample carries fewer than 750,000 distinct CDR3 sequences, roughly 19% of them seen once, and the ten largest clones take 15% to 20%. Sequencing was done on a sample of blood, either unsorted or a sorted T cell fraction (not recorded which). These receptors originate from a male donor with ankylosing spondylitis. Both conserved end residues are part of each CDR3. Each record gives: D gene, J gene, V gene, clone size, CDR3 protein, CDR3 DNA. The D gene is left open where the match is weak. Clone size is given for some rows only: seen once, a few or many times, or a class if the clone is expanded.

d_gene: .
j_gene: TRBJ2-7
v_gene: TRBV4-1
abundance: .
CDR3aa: CASSQRRGYEQYF
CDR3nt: TGCGCCAGCAGCCAGCGCAGGGGTTACGAGCAGTACTTC

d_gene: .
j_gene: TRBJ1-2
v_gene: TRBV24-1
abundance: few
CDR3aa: CATSDSRQDKHYGYTF
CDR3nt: TGTGCCACCAGTGATTCCCGACAGGATAAACACTATGGCTACACCTTC

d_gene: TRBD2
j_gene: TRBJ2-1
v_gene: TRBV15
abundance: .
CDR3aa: CATSSGTSGGRSSYNEQFF
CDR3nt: TGTGCCACCAGCAGCGGGACTAGCGGGGGCCGTAGCTCCTACAATGAGCAGTTCTTC

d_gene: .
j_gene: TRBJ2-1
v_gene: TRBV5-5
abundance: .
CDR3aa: CASSPLSSSYNEQIF
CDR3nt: TGTGCCAGCAGCCCCCTTAGTAGTAGCTACAATGAGCAGATCTTC

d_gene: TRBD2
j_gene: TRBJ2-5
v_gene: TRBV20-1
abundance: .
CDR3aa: CSGRGDSQETQYF
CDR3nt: TGCAGTGGACGGGGGGACTCCCAAGAGACCCAGTACTTC

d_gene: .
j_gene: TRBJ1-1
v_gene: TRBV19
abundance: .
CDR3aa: CASSTGSTYSEAFF
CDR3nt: TGTGCCAGTAGTACGGGCAGTACCTACTCTGAAGCTTTCTTT

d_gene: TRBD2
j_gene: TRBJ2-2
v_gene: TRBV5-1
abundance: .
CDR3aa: CASSLDGGGRPAVGELFF
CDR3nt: TGCGCCAGCAGCTTGGATGGCGGCGGGAGGCCTGCTGTCGGGGAGCTGTTTTTT

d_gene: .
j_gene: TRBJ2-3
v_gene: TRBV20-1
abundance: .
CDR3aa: CSARRTRLQSDTQYF
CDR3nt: TGCAGTGCTAGGAGGACTCGACTGCAATCAGATACGCAGTATTTT

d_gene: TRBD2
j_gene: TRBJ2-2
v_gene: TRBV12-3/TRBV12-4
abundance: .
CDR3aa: CASRHLGLADNTGELFF
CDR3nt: TGTGCCAGCAGACACCTGGGACTAGCGGATAACACCGGGGAGCTGTTTTTT

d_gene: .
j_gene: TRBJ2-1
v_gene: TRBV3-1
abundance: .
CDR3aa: CASTLSGNEQFF
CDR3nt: TGTGCCAGCACCCTTAGTGGTAATGAGCAGTTCTTC

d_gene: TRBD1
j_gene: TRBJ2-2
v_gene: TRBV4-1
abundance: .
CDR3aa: CASSQGTGTRGGELFF
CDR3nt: TGCGCCAGCAGCCAAGGGACAGGAACCAGGGGCGGGGAGCTGTTTTTT

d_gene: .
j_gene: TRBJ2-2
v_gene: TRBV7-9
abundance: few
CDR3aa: CASSSPQGPGELFF
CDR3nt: TGTGCCAGCAGCTCTCCACAGGGCCCCGGGGAGCTGTTTTTT

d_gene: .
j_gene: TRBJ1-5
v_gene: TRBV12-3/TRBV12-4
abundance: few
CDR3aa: CASSLEGVNSQPQHF
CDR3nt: TGTGCCAGCAGTTTAGAGGGCGTGAACTCTCAGCCCCAGCATTTT

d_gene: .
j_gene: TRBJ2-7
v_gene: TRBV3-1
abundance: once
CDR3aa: CASSRAGGGLEQYF
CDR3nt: TGTGCCAGCAGCCGAGCTGGGGGGGGCTTGGAGCAGTACTTC

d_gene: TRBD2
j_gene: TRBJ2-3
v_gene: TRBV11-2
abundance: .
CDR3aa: CASSQGLAGVTQYF
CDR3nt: TGTGCCAGCAGCCAGGGACTAGCGGGGGTTACGCAGTATTTT

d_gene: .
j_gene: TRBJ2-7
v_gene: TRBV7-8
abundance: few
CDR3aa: CASSPAAEQYF
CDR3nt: TGTGCCAGCAGCCCCGCGGCCGAGCAGTACTTC

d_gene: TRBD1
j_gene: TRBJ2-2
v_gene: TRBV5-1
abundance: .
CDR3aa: CASSLPGTGGTGELFF
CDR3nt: TGCGCCAGCAGTTTGCCCGGGACAGGGGGGACCGGGGAGCTGTTTTTT

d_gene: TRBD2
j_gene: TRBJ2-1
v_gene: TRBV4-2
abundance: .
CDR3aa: CASTQDGTSGSSYNEQFF
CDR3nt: TGTGCCAGCACCCAAGATGGGACTAGCGGTAGCTCCTACAATGAGCAGTTCTTC

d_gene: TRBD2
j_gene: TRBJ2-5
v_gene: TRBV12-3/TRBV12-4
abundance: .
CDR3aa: CASSGGGSVAAF
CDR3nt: TGTGCCAGCAGTGGCGGGGGATCGGTGGCGGCATTC

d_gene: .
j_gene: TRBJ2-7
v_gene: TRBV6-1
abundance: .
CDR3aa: CASRRYGAYEQYF
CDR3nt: TGTGCCAGCAGGCGGTACGGCGCCTACGAGCAGTACTTC

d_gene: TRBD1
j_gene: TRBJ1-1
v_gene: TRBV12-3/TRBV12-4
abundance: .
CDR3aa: CASRRDSLNTEAFF
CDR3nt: TGTGCCAGCAGACGGGACAGCTTGAACACTGAAGCTTTCTTT

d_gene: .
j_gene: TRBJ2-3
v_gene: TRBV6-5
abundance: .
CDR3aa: CASSYGGPTDTQYF
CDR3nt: TGTGCCAGCAGTTACGGGGGACCCACAGATACGCAGTATTTT

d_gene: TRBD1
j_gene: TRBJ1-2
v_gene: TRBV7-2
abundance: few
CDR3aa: CASSYTGGAYGYTF
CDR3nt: TGTGCCAGCAGTTACACAGGGGGCGCCTATGGCTACACCTTC

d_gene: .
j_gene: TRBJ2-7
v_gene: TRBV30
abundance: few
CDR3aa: CAWSVQYEQYF
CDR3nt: TGTGCCTGGAGTGTACAGTACGAGCAGTACTTC

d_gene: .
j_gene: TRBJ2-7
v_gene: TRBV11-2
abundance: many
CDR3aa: CASSRDRPYEQYF
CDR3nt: TGTGCCAGCAGCCGAGACAGACCCTACGAGCAGTACTTC

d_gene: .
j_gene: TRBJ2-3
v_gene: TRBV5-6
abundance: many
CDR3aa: CASSLARDTFSSTDTQYF
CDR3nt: TGTGCCAGCAGCTTGGCGCGGGACACCTTTTCTAGCACAGATACGCAGTATTTT

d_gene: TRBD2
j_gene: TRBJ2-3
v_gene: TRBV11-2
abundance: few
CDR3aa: CASSLLRGGRTDTQYF
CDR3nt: TGTGCCAGCAGCTTATTGCGGGGGGGACGCACAGATACGCAGTATTTT

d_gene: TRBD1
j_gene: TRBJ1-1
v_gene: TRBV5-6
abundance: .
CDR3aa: CASSNQGVNSAEAFF
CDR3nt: TGTGCCAGCAGCAACCAGGGGGTAAATTCGGCGGAAGCTTTCTTT

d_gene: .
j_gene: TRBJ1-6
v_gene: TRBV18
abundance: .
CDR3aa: CASSPIPIGQTYSPLHF
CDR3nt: TGTGCCAGCTCTCCAATACCAATCGGACAGACCTATTCACCCCTCCACTTT

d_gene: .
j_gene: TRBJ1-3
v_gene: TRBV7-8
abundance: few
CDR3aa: CATTPGTAGNTIYF
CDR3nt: TGTGCCACCACGCCGGGGACGGCTGGAAACACCATATATTTT

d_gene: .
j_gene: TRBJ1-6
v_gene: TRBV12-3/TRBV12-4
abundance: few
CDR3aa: CASSLALSPLHF
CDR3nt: TGTGCCAGCAGTTTAGCGCTTTCACCCCTCCACTTT

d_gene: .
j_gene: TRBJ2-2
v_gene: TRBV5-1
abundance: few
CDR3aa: CASSGRTADTGELFF
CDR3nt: TGCGCCAGCAGCGGACGGACAGCAGATACCGGGGAGCTGTTTTTT

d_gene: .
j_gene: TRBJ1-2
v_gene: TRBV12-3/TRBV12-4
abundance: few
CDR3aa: CASSSADSYGYTF
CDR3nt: TGTGCCAGCAGCTCCGCGGACAGCTATGGCTACACCTTC

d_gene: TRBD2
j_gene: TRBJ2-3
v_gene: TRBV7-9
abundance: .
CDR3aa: CASSLGLAGDADTQYF
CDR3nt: TGTGCCAGCAGCCTCGGACTAGCGGGAGATGCAGATACGCAGTATTTT

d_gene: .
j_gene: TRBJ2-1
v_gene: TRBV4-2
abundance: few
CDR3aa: CASSPNYRGGYNEQFF
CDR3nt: TGTGCCAGCAGCCCAAATTACAGGGGGGGTTACAATGAGCAGTTCTTC

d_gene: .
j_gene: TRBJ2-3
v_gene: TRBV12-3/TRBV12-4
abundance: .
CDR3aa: CASSFPDRISDTQYF
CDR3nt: TGTGCCAGCAGTTTCCCCGACAGGATATCAGATACGCAGTATTTT

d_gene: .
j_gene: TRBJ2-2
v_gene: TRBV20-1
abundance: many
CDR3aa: CSARDRASVHTGELFF
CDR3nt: TGCAGTGCTAGAGATAGGGCTAGCGTCCACACCGGGGAGCTGTTTTTT

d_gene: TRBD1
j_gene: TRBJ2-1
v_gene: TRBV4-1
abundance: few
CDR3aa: CASSQDRTGRNEQFF
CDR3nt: TGCGCCAGCAGCCAAGATCGGACAGGGCGGAATGAGCAGTTCTTC

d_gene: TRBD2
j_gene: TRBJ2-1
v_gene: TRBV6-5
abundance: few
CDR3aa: CASSYFRGGYNEQFF
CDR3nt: TGTGCCAGCAGTTACTTCCGCGGGGGATACAATGAGCAGTTCTTC

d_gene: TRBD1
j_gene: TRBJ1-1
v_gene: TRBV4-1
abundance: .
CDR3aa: CASSPYLTGDTEAFF
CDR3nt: TGCGCCAGCAGCCCGTATCTAACAGGGGACACTGAAGCTTTCTTT

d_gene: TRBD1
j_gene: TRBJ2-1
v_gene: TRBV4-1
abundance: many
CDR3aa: CASSPRDRYNEQFF
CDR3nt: TGCGCCAGCAGCCCCCGGGACAGATACAATGAGCAGTTCTTC

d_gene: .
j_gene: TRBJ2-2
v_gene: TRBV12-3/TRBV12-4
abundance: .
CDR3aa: CASSLVGVGTGELFF
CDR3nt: TGTGCCAGCAGTTTAGTGGGGGTGGGAACCGGGGAGCTGTTTTTT

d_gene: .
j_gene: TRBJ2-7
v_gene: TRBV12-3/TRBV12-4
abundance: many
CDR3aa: CASSFGGGSYEQYF
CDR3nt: TGTGCCAGCAGTTTTGGGGGAGGCTCCTACGAGCAGTACTTC

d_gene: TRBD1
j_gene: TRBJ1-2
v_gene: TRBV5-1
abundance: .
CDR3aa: CASSSPGTGINYGYTF
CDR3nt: TGCGCCAGCAGCTCGCCCGGGACAGGGATTAACTATGGCTACACCTTC

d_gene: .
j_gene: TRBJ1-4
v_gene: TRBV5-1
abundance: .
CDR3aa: CASSLTAEGEKLFF
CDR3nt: TGCGCCAGCAGCTTGACCGCGGAGGGTGAAAAACTGTTTTTT

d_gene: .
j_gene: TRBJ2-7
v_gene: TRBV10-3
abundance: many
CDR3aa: CAISEGGTYEQYF
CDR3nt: TGTGCCATCAGTGAGGGGGGGACCTACGAGCAGTACTTC

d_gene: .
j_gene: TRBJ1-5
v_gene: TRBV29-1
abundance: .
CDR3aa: CSGQEGNQPQHF
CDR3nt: TGCAGCGGCCAGGAGGGCAATCAGCCCCAGCATTTT

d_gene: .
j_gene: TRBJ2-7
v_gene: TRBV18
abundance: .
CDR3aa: CASSPPREGPYEQYF
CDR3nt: TGTGCCAGCTCACCACCGCGGGAAGGTCCCTACGAGCAGTACTTC

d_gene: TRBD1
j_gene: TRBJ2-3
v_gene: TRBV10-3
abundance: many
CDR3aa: CAIRSTGGTDTQYF
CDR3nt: TGTGCCATCAGATCGACAGGGGGAACAGATACGCAGTATTTT

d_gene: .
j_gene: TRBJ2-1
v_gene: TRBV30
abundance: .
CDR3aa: CAWSEMVTGEFF
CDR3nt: TGTGCCTGGAGTGAAATGGTGACAGGAGAGTTCTTC

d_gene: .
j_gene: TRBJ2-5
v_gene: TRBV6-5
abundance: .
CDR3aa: CASRIKGETQYF
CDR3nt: TGTGCCAGCAGAATTAAAGGGGAGACCCAGTACTTC

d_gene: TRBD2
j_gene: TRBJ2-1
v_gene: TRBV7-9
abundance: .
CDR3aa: CASSPVAGDYNEQFF
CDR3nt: TGTGCCAGCAGCCCGGTAGCGGGAGACTACAATGAGCAGTTCTTC

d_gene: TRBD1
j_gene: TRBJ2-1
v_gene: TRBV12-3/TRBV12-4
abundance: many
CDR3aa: CASSPTGVNEQFF
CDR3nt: TGTGCCAGCAGCCCGACAGGGGTGAATGAGCAGTTCTTC

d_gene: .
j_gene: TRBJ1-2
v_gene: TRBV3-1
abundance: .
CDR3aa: CASSQREAYGYTF
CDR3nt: TGTGCCAGCAGCCAAAGGGAGGCCTATGGCTACACCTTC

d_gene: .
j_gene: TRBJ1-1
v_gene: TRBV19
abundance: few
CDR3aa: CASSTMTGTEAFF
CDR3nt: TGTGCCAGTAGTACTATGACGGGAACTGAAGCTTTCTTT

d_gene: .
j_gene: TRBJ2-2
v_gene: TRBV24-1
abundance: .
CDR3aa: CATNTGIDTGELFF
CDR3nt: TGTGCCACCAACACAGGGATCGACACCGGGGAGCTGTTTTTT

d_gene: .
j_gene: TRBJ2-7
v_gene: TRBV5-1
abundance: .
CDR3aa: CASSLAPPGRVIYEQYF
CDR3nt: TGCGCCAGCAGCTTGGCCCCGCCGGGCAGGGTTATCTACGAGCAGTACTTC

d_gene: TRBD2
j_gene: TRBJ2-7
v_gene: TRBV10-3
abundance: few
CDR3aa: CATGGGNSYEQYF
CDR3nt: TGTGCCACCGGGGGAGGGAACTCCTACGAGCAGTACTTC

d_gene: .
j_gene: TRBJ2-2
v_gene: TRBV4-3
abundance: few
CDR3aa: CASSQDRFKTGELFF
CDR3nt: TGCGCCAGCAGCCAAGATCGGTTTAAAACCGGGGAGCTGTTTTTT

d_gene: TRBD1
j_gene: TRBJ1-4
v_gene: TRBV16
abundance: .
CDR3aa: CASSQFFPDRINEKLFF
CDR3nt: TGTGCCAGCAGCCAATTCTTTCCGGACAGGATTAATGAAAAACTGTTTTTT